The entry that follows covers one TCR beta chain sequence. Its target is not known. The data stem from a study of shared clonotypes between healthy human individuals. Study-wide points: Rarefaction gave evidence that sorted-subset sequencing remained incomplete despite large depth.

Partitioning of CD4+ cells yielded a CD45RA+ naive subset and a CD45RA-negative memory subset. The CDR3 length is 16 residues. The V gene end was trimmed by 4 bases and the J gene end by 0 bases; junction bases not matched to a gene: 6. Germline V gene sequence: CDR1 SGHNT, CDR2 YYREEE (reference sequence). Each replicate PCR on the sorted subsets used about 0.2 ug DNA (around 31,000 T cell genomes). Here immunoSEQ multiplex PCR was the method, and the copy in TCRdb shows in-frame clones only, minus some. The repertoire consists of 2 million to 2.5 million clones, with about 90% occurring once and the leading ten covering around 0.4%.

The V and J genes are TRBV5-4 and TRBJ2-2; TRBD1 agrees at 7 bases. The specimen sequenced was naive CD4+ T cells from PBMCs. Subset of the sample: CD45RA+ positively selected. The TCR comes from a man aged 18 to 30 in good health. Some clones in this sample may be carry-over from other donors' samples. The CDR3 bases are TGTGCCAGCAGCGACCACAGGGGTACGAACACCGGGGAGCTGTTTTTT. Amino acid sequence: CASSDHRGTNTGELFF.